These T cell receptor beta chains were read from a single sample in a study of brain T cells in children with intractable seizures. The assay was immunoSEQ multiplex PCR, and TCRdb's table has in-frame clones only and misses some. This sample yields about 64,000 clones, of which more than 95% are seen a single time; approximately 0.37% belongs to the top ten. The material sequenced was peripheral blood, taken at surgery. These receptors came from a boy under two years old with focal cortical dysplasia and intractable seizures. The CDR3 runs from the conserved cysteine through the conserved F or W. Each record gives: clone size, V gene, D gene, J gene, CDR3 protein, CDR3 DNA. D genes are given only for firm matches. Only some rows state a clone size, as once, few, many or a class for expanded clones.

>-|TRBV27|-|TRBJ2-1
CASSFARHSYNEQFF
TGTGCCAGCAGTTTCGCACGGCACTCCTACAATGAGCAGTTCTTC
>-|TRBV6-5|TRBD2|TRBJ2-5
CASKRGLVQETQYF
TGTGCCAGCAAGAGGGGACTAGTACAAGAGACCCAGTACTTC
>-|TRBV12-3/TRBV12-4|-|TRBJ2-2
CVSGEGTGELFF
TGTGTCTCAGGGGAGGGGACCGGGGAGCTGTTTTTT
>-|TRBV5-4|-|TRBJ2-6
CASRGLGANVLTF
TGTGCCAGCCGGGGCCTTGGGGCCAACGTCCTGACTTTC
>-|TRBV20-1|-|TRBJ2-5
CSAQYQETQYF
TGCAGTGCTCAGTACCAAGAGACCCAGTACTTC
>-|TRBV11-1|-|TRBJ1-6
CASSFRDSPLHF
TGTGCCAGCAGCTTCCGGGACTCACCCCTCCACTTT
>-|TRBV4-2|TRBD1|TRBJ2-1
CASSPGQGLKNEQFF
TGTGCCAGCAGCCCGGGACAGGGGTTGAAGAATGAGCAGTTCTTC
>-|TRBV4-1|TRBD2|TRBJ2-5
CASSQGTRYQETQYF
TGCGCCAGCAGCCAAGGGACTAGGTACCAAGAGACCCAGTACTTC
>-|TRBV7-3|TRBD2|TRBJ2-3
CASSPGTSGYTDTQYF
TGTGCCAGCAGCCCCGGGACTAGCGGATACACAGATACGCAGTATTTT
>once|TRBV11-2|-|TRBJ1-5
CASSQDRRNQPQHF
TGTGCCAGCAGCCAGGACCGCCGCAATCAGCCCCAGCATTTT
>-|TRBV4-1|-|TRBJ1-2
CASSQDRGELGYTF
TGCGCCAGCAGCCAAGATCGCGGGGAACTTGGCTACACCTTC
>-|TRBV9|TRBD2|TRBJ2-7
CASNPSGSTYEQYF
TGTGCCAGCAACCCTAGCGGGAGTACGTACGAGCAGTACTTC
>few|TRBV19|-|TRBJ1-2
CASRTGPLGYGYTF
TGTGCCAGTAGGACAGGACCCCTGGGCTATGGCTACACCTTC
>-|TRBV19|-|TRBJ1-5
CASSIGGDLWPQHF
TGTGCCAGTAGTATCGGCGGGGACTTGTGGCCCCAGCATTTT
>-|TRBV6-2/TRBV6-3|-|TRBJ1-4
CASSQQGRRSEKLFF
TGTGCCAGCAGTCAGCAGGGACGACGGAGTGAAAAACTGTTTTTT
>-|TRBV19|TRBD2|TRBJ2-3
CASSITSGVRDTQYF
TGTGCCAGTAGTATAACTAGCGGGGTTAGGGATACGCAGTATTTT
>-|TRBV5-5|-|TRBJ2-2
CASSLDGGGWNTGELFF
TGTGCCAGCAGCTTGGATGGCGGAGGCTGGAACACCGGGGAGCTGTTTTTT
>-|TRBV3-1/TRBV3-2|-|TRBJ2-1
CASSQAPDSSSYNEQFF
TGTGCCAGCAGCCAAGCCCCGGACTCGAGCTCCTACAATGAGCAGTTCTTC
>-|TRBV19|-|TRBJ2-3
CASRAGANTQYF
TGTGCCAGTAGAGCAGGGGCAAATACGCAGTATTTT
>once|TRBV4-1|-|TRBJ2-3
CASSQVGGRPDTQYF
TGCGCCAGCAGCCAAGTGGGGGGGCGTCCAGATACGCAGTATTTT
>-|TRBV7-2|-|TRBJ2-7
CASRYERGGPISEQYF
TGTGCCAGCAGGTACGAGCGAGGGGGGCCTATATCCGAGCAGTACTTC
>once|TRBV28|TRBD2|TRBJ2-1
CASSASGSNEQFF
TGTGCCAGCAGTGCTAGCGGGAGCAATGAGCAGTTCTTC
>-|TRBV15|TRBD2|TRBJ2-3
CATSRDFQRGGADTQYF
TGTGCCACCAGCAGAGATTTCCAGCGGGGGGGTGCAGATACGCAGTATTTT